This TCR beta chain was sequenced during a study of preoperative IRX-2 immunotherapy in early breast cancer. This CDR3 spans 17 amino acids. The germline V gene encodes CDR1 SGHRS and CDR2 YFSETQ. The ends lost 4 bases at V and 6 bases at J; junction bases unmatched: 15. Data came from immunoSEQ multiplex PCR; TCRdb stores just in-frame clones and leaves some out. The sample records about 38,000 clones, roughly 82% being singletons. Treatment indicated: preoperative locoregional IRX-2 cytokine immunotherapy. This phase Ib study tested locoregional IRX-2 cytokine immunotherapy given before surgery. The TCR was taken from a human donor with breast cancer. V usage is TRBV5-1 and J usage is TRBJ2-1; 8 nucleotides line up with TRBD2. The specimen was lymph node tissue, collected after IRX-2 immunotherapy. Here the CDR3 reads CASSPSGAGASSNEQFF. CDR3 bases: TGCGCCAGCAGCCCGAGTGGAGCGGGGGCCTCTTCCAATGAGCAGTTCTTC.